The TCR beta chain under discussion was sequenced for a study of blood T cell repertoires in COVID-19. The CDR3 runs 16 residues. Germline CDR1 KGHSH, CDR2 LQKENI. Trimming took 1 base from V and 6 from J, leaving 15 bases between them. Clones were read by immunoSEQ multiplex PCR, and TCRdb kept only the in-frame ones, dropping some. The sample contains 97,000 or so clones, around nine tenths of which appear only once. The chain combines TRBV18 with TRBJ1-4; perhaps TRBD1 as D (5 bases). Sequenced material: peripheral blood. This clonotype was sampled from a man aged 55 to 70 with acute or convalescent COVID-19. This CDR3 reads CASSPQRPGLDEKLFF. In DNA, the CDR3 is TGTGCCAGCTCACCACAGAGGCCAGGGCTTGATGAAAAACTGTTTTTT.